This TCR beta chain was retrieved from a study of shared clonotypes between healthy human individuals. Findings and limits, study-wide: Despite large depth, rarefaction showed incomplete sorted-subset sequencing.

Germline CDR1 is SGHNT and CDR2 is YYREEE (reference sequence). V dropped 5 bases and J dropped 1 base, with 18 bases sitting between them. The CDR3 consists of 16 residues. As for this clone: The antigen is unknown.

From CD4+ cells came CD45RA+ naive and CD45RA-negative memory subsets. Assay used: immunoSEQ multiplex PCR; TCRdb lists only in-frame clones, some missing. Among about 2 million clones listed, roughly 94% were seen once. J is TRBJ1-1 and V is TRBV5-4, with TRBD1 as a possible D gene (5 bases). The sample was naive CD4+ T cells sorted from blood. Sample subset: CD45RA+ positively selected. This TCR derives from a young man in good health. The CDR3 DNA reads TGTGCCAGCAGGGCGCAGGGTAGAGGGGAGAACACTGAAGCTTTCTTT. Translating gives CASRAQGRGENTEAFF.